Listed here is a single TCR beta chain. No antigen is known for it. This sample is part of a study of CXCR3-negative and CXCR3-positive naive CD8 T cells. Study conclusions and caveats: CXCR3-positive naive cells had more hydrophobic TRB CDR3s than CXCR3-negative naive cells. CXCR3 levels fell partly with cryopreservation; most assays relied on fresh PBMCs. Memory, not naive, CXCR3-negative and CXCR3-positive cells differed in TRBV-TRBJ usage.

The CDR3 covers 13 residues. Looked up from germline, CDR1 is DFQATT and CDR2 is SNEGSKA (reference sequence). With UMI labels, 5' RACE was used to prepare the TRB cDNA libraries. TCRdb reprocessed the 5' RACE reads and stores each CDR3 protein as one record, lacking DNA. In total, the table holds under 70,000 distinct CDR3 sequences. In triplicate, each CD8+ T cell subset was sorted at around 290,000 cells per replicate. Naive CD8+ T cells had a CD45RO-CCR7+CD27+CD95- phenotype. This TCR came from a human donor in good health. Some clones in this sample may be carry-over from other donors' samples. Sequenced material: naive CXCR3+ CD8+ T cells from blood. This sample's subset: CD45RO-CCR7+CD27+CD95- naive CD8+ T cells expressing CXCR3 (TNR3+). The rearrangement links TRBV20-1 to TRBJ1-4; TCRdb lists TRBD1, though no DNA is available to test this call. The chain's CDR3 is CSARDRGNEKLFF.